A single sample gave rise to the 5 T cell receptor beta chains below, sequenced in a study of blood T cell repertoires in COVID-19. Method: immunoSEQ multiplex PCR; TCRdb's copy keeps in-frame clones and lacks some. Here the sample spans about 76,000 clones, around 75% being singletons. Material for sequencing was peripheral blood. These receptors were obtained from a man aged 70 or older with acute or convalescent COVID-19.

V and J are TRBV29-1 and TRBJ2-7; the D gene is possibly TRBD1 (5 bases). Germline lookup yields CDR1 SQVTM and CDR2 ANQGSEA. The V end was cut by 2 bases, the J end by 4 bases, with 18 bases between. The CDR3 runs to 15 residues. CDR3: CSVEPSCQGSYEQYF. CDR3 bases: TGCAGCGTTGAACCTTCTTGTCAGGGATCATACGAGCAGTACTTC.

The chain employs TRBV9 and TRBJ2-1; no reliable D call. CDR3 length equals 14 residues. V lost 0 bases to trimming and J lost 5 bases, with 9 bases between them. Germline V lookup: CDR1 SGDLS, CDR2 YYNGEE. The CDR3 coding sequence is TGTGCCAGCAGCGTAGAAATTAGTAACAATGAGCAGTTCTTC. Translation gives CASSVEISNNEQFF.

Written as DNA, the CDR3 is TGTGCCAGCAGCGTAGCTATTGAGGGGGCCGGTCTTGAGACCCAGTACTTC. This sequence encodes CASSVAIEGAGLETQYF. The chain has TRBV9 and TRBJ2-5; TRBD1 matches at 7 bases. The V segment lost 0 bases and the J segment 5 bases; nucleotides outside the gene matches: 13. This CDR3 is 17 amino acids long. Germline V gives CDR1 SGDLS, CDR2 YYNGEE.

J is TRBJ2-7 and V is TRBV5-1, with D perhaps TRBD1 (5 bases). Trimming stripped 4 bases from V and 2 bases from J, with 13 bases between. CDR1 SGHRS and CDR2 YFSETQ come from the germline V gene. The CDR3 covers 14 residues. The CDR3 loop is CASSTELDTYEQYF. The CDR3 DNA follows: TGCGCCAGCAGCACGGAGTTGGACACCTACGAGCAGTACTTC.

The rearrangement links TRBV5-1 to TRBJ2-1; the match to TRBD2 covers 10 bases. The CDR3 has 15 amino acids. Germline lookup yields CDR1 SGHRS and CDR2 YFSETQ. Losses at the gene ends were 0 bases for V and 6 bases for J; bases not matched to a gene: 3. The CDR3 region is CASSLVASGGNEQFF. The CDR3 bases are TGCGCCAGCAGCTTGGTCGCTAGCGGGGGCAATGAGCAGTTCTTC. The entire variable domain, with the rest obtained from reference TRBV5-1 and TRBJ2-1, is as follows: KAGVTQTPRYLIKTRGQQVTLSCSPISGHRSVSWYQQTPGQGLQFLFEYFSETQRNKGNFPGRFSGRQFSNSRSEMNVSTLELGDSALYLCASSLVASGGNEQFFGPGTRLTVL.